Listed below are T cell receptor beta chains from one sample, sequenced in a study of T cells after yellow fever vaccination. In TCRdb, the 5' RACE reads were re-called with MiXCR into one record per CDR3 protein. The top ten clones hold 35% to 40% of a sample with 150,000 to 200,000 distinct CDR3 sequences, about a tenth of them seen once. The material was CD8+ T cells sorted from PBMCs, obtained 45 days after the yellow fever booster vaccination. The receptor set was obtained from a man aged 18 to 29 who received the YFV17D yellow fever vaccine. The CDR3 runs from the conserved cysteine through the conserved F or W. A D gene is named only where the DNA matches it firmly. The listing skips clone size in some rows; elsewhere it reads once, few, many or a size class.

>TRBV5-5|TRBD1|TRBJ2-5|-
CASSDGTVIEETQYF
TGTGCCAGCAGCGACGGGACAGTGATAGAAGAGACCCAGTACTTC
>TRBV6-5|-|TRBJ2-3|-
CASGQRDTQYF
TGTGCCAGCGGGCAAAGGGATACGCAGTATTTT
>TRBV27|-|TRBJ2-3|many
CASSLSAGTDTQYF
TGTGCCAGCAGTTTATCGGCAGGCACAGATACGCAGTATTTT
>TRBV2|TRBD1|TRBJ2-7|-
CASSGERDRGSVLPYEQYF
TGTGCCAGCAGTGGAGAGCGAGACAGGGGGTCAGTGCTCCCCTACGAGCAGTACTTC
>TRBV6-2/TRBV6-3|-|TRBJ2-7|few
CASSYTGLDEQYF
TGTGCCAGCAGTTACACCGGACTCGACGAGCAGTACTTC
>TRBV5-4|TRBD1|TRBJ2-1|few
CASSQRRTGWVEQFF
TGTGCCAGCAGCCAGCGTCGGACAGGCTGGGTTGAGCAGTTCTTC
>TRBV9|TRBD2|TRBJ2-5|few
CASSVASGGEETQYF
TGTGCCAGCAGCGTGGCTAGCGGGGGGGAGGAGACCCAGTACTTC
>TRBV7-8|-|TRBJ1-5|few
CASSTGPGANQPQHF
TGTGCCAGCAGCACCGGCCCAGGTGCCAATCAGCCCCAGCATTTT
>TRBV7-2|-|TRBJ2-7|few
CASSSASYEQYF
TGTGCCAGCAGCTCCGCATCCTACGAGCAGTACTTC
>TRBV6-2/TRBV6-3|-|TRBJ1-5|-
CASSEAVLINQPQHF
TGTGCCAGCAGCGAGGCGGTCTTGATTAATCAGCCCCAGCATTTT
>TRBV7-8|-|TRBJ2-1|few
CASSFGVPSYNEQFF
TGTGCCAGCAGCTTCGGGGTGCCTTCCTACAATGAGCAGTTCTTC
>TRBV7-9|TRBD2|TRBJ2-1|many
CASSSGLAGYNEQFF
TGTGCCAGCAGCTCGGGACTAGCGGGGTACAATGAGCAGTTCTTC
>TRBV7-6|TRBD2|TRBJ2-5|many
CASSTSIAGQETQYF
TGTGCCAGCAGCACCTCCATAGCGGGACAAGAGACCCAGTACTTC
>TRBV12-3/TRBV12-4|TRBD1|TRBJ1-6|few
CASSFEDRRHLNSPLHF
TGTGCCAGCAGTTTTGAGGACAGGAGACACCTTAATTCACCCCTCCACTTT
>TRBV5-1|-|TRBJ2-7|-
CASSLTSSYEQYF
TGCGCCAGCAGCTTAACCAGTTCCTACGAGCAGTACTTC
>TRBV7-6|-|TRBJ2-6|-
CASSSWARANVLTF
TGTGCCAGCAGCTCGTGGGCCCGGGCCAACGTCCTGACTTTC
>TRBV27|-|TRBJ1-6|once
CASGWTANSPLHF
TGTGCCAGCGGGTGGACGGCTAATTCACCCCTCCACTTT
>TRBV29-1|-|TRBJ2-1|-
CSVAFVGGPHNEQFF
TGCAGCGTTGCATTTGTGGGGGGTCCCCACAATGAGCAGTTCTTC
>TRBV5-4|-|TRBJ2-1|-
CASSLASRGYEQFF
TGTGCCAGCAGCTTGGCCTCCCGGGGATATGAGCAGTTCTTC
>TRBV5-1|TRBD1|TRBJ2-3|-
CASSEGQGTDTQYF
TGCGCCAGCAGCGAAGGACAGGGAACCGATACGCAGTATTTT
>TRBV5-1|-|TRBJ2-2|many
CASSLNWGTGELFF
TGCGCCAGCAGCTTGAACTGGGGCACCGGGGAGCTGTTTTTT
>TRBV12-3/TRBV12-4|-|TRBJ2-3|-
CASSEHFTDTQYF
TGTGCCAGCAGTGAACATTTCACAGATACGCAGTATTTT
>TRBV6-5|-|TRBJ2-7|-
CASSYSQQGYEQYF
TGTGCCAGCAGTTACTCTCAGCAGGGGTACGAGCAGTACTTC
>TRBV6-2/TRBV6-3|TRBD1|TRBJ2-5|-
CASSYGTGQETQYF
TGTGCCAGCAGCTACGGGACAGGGCAAGAGACCCAGTACTTC
>TRBV27|-|TRBJ2-7|-
CASKDGSSYEQYF
TGTGCCAGCAAAGACGGTTCTTCCTACGAGCAGTACTTC
>TRBV5-5|TRBD1|TRBJ1-5|-
CASSLLQGFGNQPQHF
TGTGCCAGCAGCTTACTACAGGGGTTTGGCAATCAGCCCCAGCATTTT